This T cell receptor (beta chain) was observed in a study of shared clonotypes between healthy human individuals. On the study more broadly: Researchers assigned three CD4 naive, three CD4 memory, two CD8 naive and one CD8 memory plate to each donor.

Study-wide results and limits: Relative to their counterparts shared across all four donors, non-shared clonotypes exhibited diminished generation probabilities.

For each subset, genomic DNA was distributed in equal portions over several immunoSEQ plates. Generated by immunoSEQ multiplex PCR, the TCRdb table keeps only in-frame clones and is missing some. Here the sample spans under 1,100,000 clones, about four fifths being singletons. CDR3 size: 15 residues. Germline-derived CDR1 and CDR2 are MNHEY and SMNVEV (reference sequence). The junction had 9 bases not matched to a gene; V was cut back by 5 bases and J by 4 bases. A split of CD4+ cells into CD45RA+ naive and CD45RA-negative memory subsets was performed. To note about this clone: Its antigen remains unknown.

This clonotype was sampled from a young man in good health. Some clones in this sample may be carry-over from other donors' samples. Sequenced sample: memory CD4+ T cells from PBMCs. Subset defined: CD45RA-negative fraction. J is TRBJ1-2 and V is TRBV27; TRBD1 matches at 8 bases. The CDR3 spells CASSPRDRPSYGYTF. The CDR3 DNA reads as TGTGCCAGCAGTCCCAGGGACAGGCCCAGCTATGGCTACACCTTC.